Reported below is one T cell receptor beta chain. This entry comes from a study of shared clonotypes between healthy human individuals. Study-level background: Ranging from 18 to 49 in age, donors were two women and three men. Researchers assigned three CD4 naive, three CD4 memory, two CD8 naive and one CD8 memory plate to each donor.

At the deep level, the assay was run. Sequencing was performed with immunoSEQ multiplex PCR; in TCRdb, only in-frame clones are kept and a portion is missing. The data hold roughly 520,000 clones, with roughly 95% observed a single time. The CDR3 has 16 amino acids. Germline values: CDR1 MNHEY, CDR2 SVGAGI. V was cut by 0 bases and J by 5 bases, with 14 bases left in between. This receptor was identified in a woman aged 25 to 39 in good health. This chain joins TRBV6-5 and TRBJ1-5; D uncertain. Sample: naive CD4+ T cells sorted from blood. Specified subset: CD45RA+ positively selected. In DNA form, the CDR3 reads TGTGCCAGCAGTTACTCGATTCTTCCCGATGATCAGCCCCAGCATTTT. This codes for CASSYSILPDDQPQHF.